The sequence of this TCR beta chain was determined in a study of T cells in localized non-small cell lung cancer (dated by TCRdb to 2020 to 2021). For the wider study: The study analyzed T cell repertoires of hundreds of early-stage NSCLC patients, comparing tumors and uninvolved tumor-adjacent lungs. The mean age of the NSCLC patients was around 67 years, with 130 or so men and 110 or so women. The cohort comprised a few hundred treatment-naïve NSCLC patients with resected, localized lung tumors.

The study at large found these results: Longer overall survival was associated with higher blood T cell density, whereas shorter survival was associated with higher adjacent-lung clonality. A median of approximately 53 of the top 100 tumor clones turned up in the paired uninvolved adjacent lung, and about 28 of those clones also ranked among the top 100 of that same adjacent lung. Since the design was exploratory, TCR variables were selected using unadjusted p-values with no false-discovery rate correction. Because multi-region tumor sequencing was not done, intratumor heterogeneity could not be ruled out. Uninvolved tumor-adjacent lung showed the highest T cell clonality, higher than tumor, which suggests more focused antigenic responses in the adjacent lung.

Trimming at the junction amounts to 1 base on V and 8 bases on J, and the germline ends lie 9 bases apart. From the germline V gene, CDR1 is MNHGY and CDR2 is SAAAGT. The CDR3 sequence holds 13 residues, the cysteine and phenylalanine included. Only CDR3 DNA remains: 39 bases, in frame from the first base. Comments on this clone: Its target antigen remains unknown. Per-nucleotide qualities are absent, and no much larger clonotype sits a single base away.

At diagnosis, tumor, uninvolved tumor-adjacent lung and peripheral blood were collected and then preserved as a mix of FFPE and fresh-frozen material. TCR beta CDR3 regions were sequenced from DNA using the immunoSEQ Assay. In the source study's methods: T cell density was computed as TCR beta template counts normalized to usable DNA estimated by amplifying housekeeping genes. Richness was estimated using the preseqR package, with extrapolation to 400,000 templates for PBMC samples and to 120,000 templates for tissue samples. Clonality was calculated as one minus Pielou's evenness. Tissue-enriched TCRs were identified through differential abundance testing performed on productive amino-acid clonotypes, with a minimum total count of 5 and an alpha of 0.1. Repertoire overlap between compartments was quantified with the Jaccard Index and Morisita Overlap Index. GLIPH grouped TCR beta CDR3s together with public tetramer-defined viral CDR3s, and a viral motif had to include at least three viral sequences and show V-gene enrichment. Entries here come from immuneACCESS through TCRdb and include only in-frame sequences with V and J called. Some clones fail to appear in such tables; in the studies checked, an unresolved V gene covers under half of the shortfall, and the cause of the remainder is unknown. V and J calls and clone size are as listed in that table; D and trimming were resolved from the DNA. The sample table holds more than 4,000 clones, of which 38% were seen once. Jointly, the top ten make up about 5% of the sample.

The source was lung tumor tissue, collected before any cancer treatment. The TCR was taken from a woman between 40 and 69 years old with stage I lung adenocarcinoma. The chain links TRBV6-8 with TRBJ2-1, with a tentative D call of TRBD1 or TRBD2, each matching 5 bases. The nucleotide sequence is TGTGCCAGCAGTTACTTGAGAGGGGATGAGCAGTTCTTC. Its protein reads: CASSYLRGDEQFF.